This TCR beta chain emerged from a study of T cell responses to AZD1222 COVID-19 vaccine. In the study overall: Second-dose timings of about 4 or about 12 weeks were pooled.

General study results and limits: The number of AZD1222 recipients seropositive at baseline was only six.

Only in-frame clones appear in the TCRdb table, and some are missing; sequencing was by immunoSEQ multiplex PCR. The data contain roughly 120,000 clones, about 90% of them singletons. This clone was counted only a few times. Its antigen is not identified. The CDR3 sequence is 15 residues long. Trimming left V 8 bases short and J 8 bases short, with 22 bases between. Per germline, CDR1 MNHEY and CDR2 SMNVEV (reference sequence). This sequence originates from an adult in good health. The chain uses TRBV27 and TRBJ1-5, with D maybe TRBD1 (6 bases). This specimen consisted of peripheral blood, obtained on day 0 of AZD1222 vaccination. The CDR3 here is CASRLSTGPREPQHF. CDR3 in DNA: TGTGCCAGCCGCTTATCGACAGGCCCAAGGGAGCCCCAGCATTTT.